Below, one T cell receptor (beta chain) is given with its context. Its specificity is not known. These data belong to a study of vaccination and CD4 T cells after COVID-19. Overall study: Convalescent patients gave post-COVID blood a median approximately 100 days post-diagnosis, range 35 to 161.

The CDR3 extends over 14 amino acids. The ends were cut back, 3 bases at V and 8 bases at J, with 13 bases in the middle. Germline CDR1 KGHDR, CDR2 SFDVKD. Indicated treatment: approximately 10-day PBMC culture with coronavirus spike peptide pools or control peptides (ViraFEST assay). First, ViraFEST expanded antigen-specific T cells with peptide pools, and next it sequenced the TCRs. Sequenced with the Oncomine TCR Beta short-read assay was DNA taken from cultured CD4+ T cells. Via MiXCR, TCRdb re-called the PCR reads, giving one row per CDR3 protein. The sample records roughly 20,000 distinct CDR3 sequences, about 59% being singletons.

The chain carries TRBV24-1 and TRBJ1-5; no clear D gene. The source is a human donor who received a COVID-19 vaccine. The sample here was CD4+ T cells from blood, cultured in vitro, taken before SARS-CoV-2 vaccination. In DNA, the CDR3 is TGTGCCACCAGTGATAGTGTGTCGAGGGAGCCCCAGCATTTT. Translation: CATSDSVSREPQHF.